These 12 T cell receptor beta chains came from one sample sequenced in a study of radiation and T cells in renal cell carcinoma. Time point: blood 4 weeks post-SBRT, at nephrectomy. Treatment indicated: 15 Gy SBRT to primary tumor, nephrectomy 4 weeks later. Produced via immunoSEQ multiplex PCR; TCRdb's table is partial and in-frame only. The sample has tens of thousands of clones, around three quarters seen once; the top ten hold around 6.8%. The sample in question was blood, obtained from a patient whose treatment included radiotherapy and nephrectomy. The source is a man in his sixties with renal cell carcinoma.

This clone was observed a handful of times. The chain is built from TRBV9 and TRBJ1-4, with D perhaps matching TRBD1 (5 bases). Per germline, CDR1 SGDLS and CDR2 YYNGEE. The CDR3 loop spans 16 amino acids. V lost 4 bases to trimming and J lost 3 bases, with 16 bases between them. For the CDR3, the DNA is TGTGCCAGCAGCCGGGACGGAACAGCTCCTAATGAAAAACTGTTTTTT. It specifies CASSRDGTAPNEKLFF.

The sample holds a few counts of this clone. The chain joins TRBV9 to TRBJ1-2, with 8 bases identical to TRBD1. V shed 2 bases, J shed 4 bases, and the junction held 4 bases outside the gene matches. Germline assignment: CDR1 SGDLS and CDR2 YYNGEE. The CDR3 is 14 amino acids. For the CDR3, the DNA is TGTGCCAGCAGCGTCGACAGGGGAGGCTATGGCTACACCTTC. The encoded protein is CASSVDRGGYGYTF.

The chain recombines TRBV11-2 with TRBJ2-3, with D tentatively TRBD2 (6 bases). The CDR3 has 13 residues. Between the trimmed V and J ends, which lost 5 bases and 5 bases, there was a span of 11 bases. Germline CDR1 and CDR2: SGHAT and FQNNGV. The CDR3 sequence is CASSNSGRDTQYF. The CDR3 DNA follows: TGTGCCAGCAGCAATAGCGGACGAGATACGCAGTATTTT.

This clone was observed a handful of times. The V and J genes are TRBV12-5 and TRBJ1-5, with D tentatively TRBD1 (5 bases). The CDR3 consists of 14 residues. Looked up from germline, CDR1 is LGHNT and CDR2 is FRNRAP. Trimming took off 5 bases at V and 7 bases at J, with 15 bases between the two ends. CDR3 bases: TGTGCTAGTGGTCCATTGACAGCTGGGCAGCCCCAGCATTTT. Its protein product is CASGPLTAGQPQHF.

The CDR3 loop is CASSLFRDTGELFF. CDR3 bases: TGTGCCAGCAGCTTGTTCCGGGACACCGGGGAGCTGTTTTTT. The J gene is TRBJ2-2, the V gene TRBV11-3; D not certain. Between the trimmed V and J ends, which lost 3 bases and 3 bases, there was a span of 8 bases. The germline gives CDR1 SGHNT, CDR2 YENEEA. The CDR3 covers 14 residues.

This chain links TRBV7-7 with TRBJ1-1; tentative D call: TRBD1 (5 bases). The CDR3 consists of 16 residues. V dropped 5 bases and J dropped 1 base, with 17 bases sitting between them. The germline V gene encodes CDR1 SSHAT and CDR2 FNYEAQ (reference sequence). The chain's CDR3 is CASSPYPGTENTEAFF. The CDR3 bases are TGTGCCAGCAGCCCGTACCCCGGGACGGAGAACACTGAAGCTTTCTTT.

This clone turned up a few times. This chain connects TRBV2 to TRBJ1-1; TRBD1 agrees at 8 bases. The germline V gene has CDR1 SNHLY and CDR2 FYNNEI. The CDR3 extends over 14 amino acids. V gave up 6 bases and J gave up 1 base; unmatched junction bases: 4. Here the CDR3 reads CASRKQGGNTEAFF. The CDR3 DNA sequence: TGTGCCAGCAGGAAACAGGGGGGGAACACTGAAGCTTTCTTT.

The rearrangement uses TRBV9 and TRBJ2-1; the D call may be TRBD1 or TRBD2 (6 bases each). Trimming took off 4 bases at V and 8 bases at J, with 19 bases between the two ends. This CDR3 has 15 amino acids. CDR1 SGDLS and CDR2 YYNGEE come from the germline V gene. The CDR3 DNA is TGTGCCAGCAGCCCCTGGGGCAATAGGGGGGATGAGCAGTTCTTC. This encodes CASSPWGNRGDEQFF. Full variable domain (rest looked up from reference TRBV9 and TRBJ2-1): DSGVTQTPKHLITATGQRVTLRCSPRSGDLSVYWYQQSLDQGLQFLIQYYNGEERAKGNILERFSAQQFPDLHSELNLSSLELGDSALYFCASSPWGNRGDEQFFGPGTRLTVL.

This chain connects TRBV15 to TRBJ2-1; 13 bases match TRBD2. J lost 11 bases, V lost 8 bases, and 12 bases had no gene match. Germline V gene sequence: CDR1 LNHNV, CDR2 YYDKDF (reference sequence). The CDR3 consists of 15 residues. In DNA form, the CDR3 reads TGTGCCACCGGACCGGGACTAGCGGGGAGTGCAAAGCAGTTCTTC. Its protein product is CATGPGLAGSAKQFF. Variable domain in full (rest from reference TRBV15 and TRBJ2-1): DAMVIQNPRYQVTQFGKPVTLSCSQTLNHNVMYWYQQKSSQAPKLLFHYYDKDFNNEADTPDNFQSRRPNTSFCFLDIRSPGLGDTAMYLCATGPGLAGSAKQFFGPGTRLTVL.

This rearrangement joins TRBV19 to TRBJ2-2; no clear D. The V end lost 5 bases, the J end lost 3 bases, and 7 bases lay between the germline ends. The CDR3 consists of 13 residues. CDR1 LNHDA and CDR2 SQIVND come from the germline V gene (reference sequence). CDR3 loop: CASSLMDTGELFF. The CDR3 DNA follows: TGTGCCAGTAGTCTAATGGACACCGGGGAGCTGTTTTTT.

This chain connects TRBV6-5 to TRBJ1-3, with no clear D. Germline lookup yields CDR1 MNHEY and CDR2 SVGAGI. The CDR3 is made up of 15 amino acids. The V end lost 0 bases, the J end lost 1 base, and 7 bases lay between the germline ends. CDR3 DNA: TGTGCCAGCAGTTACTCGACTGGGTCTGGAAACACCATATATTTT. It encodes CASSYSTGSGNTIYF.

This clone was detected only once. The CDR3: CASSEAGLTYQPQHF. In nucleotides, the CDR3 is TGTGCCAGCAGTGAAGCTGGGTTGACCTATCAGCCCCAGCATTTT. The chain couples TRBV2 to TRBJ1-5; D uncertain. The CDR3 is made up of 15 amino acids. Deletions cut 0 bases from V and 5 bases from J, with 11 bases between. The germline CDR1 and CDR2 sequences are SNHLY and FYNNEI. Variable domain in full (rest from reference TRBV2 and TRBJ1-5): EPEVTQTPSHQVTQMGQEVILRCVPISNHLYFYWYRQILGQKVEFLVSFYNNEISEKSEIFDDQFSVERPDGSNFTLKIRSTKLEDSAMYFCASSEAGLTYQPQHFGDGTRLSIL.